These 32 T cell receptor beta chains share one sample of origin, sequenced in a study of prognosis after radiotherapy for stage I lung cancer. Genomic DNA was subjected to two-round multiplex PCR for amplification of TCR beta CDR3. First-round PCR, the initial amplification, used primers specific to each TRBV and TRBJ gene. MiXCR, run by TCRdb on the multiplex PCR reads, gives a single entry per CDR3 protein. The sample holds about 12,000 distinct CDR3 sequences, nearly 55% seen once. The sequencing used PBMCs, collected before or after stereotactic body radiation therapy (not recorded which). The origin of the receptors is a donor over 45 with non-small cell lung cancer.

This clonotype has just a few counts. V and J are TRBV6-1 and TRBJ1-6; a weak D match, TRBD1 (5 bases). V was trimmed by 6 bases and J by 10 bases, leaving 16 bases between them. This CDR3 is 14 amino acids long. Germline V gene lookup returns CDR1 MNHNS and CDR2 SASEGT. CDR3 coding DNA: TGTGCCAGCAGGGGGCGGGGAGGCCTATCACCCCTCCACTTT. Amino acid sequence: CASRGRGGLSPLHF.

There are many counts of this clonotype. The chain has TRBV7-9 and TRBJ2-6; TRBD2 matches 7 bases. Germline-derived CDR1 and CDR2 are SEHNR and FQNEAQ (reference sequence). CDR3 length: 18 amino acids. Trimming took 1 base from V and 2 from J; bases not matched to a gene: 8. CDR3 coding DNA: TGTGCCAGCAGCTTAGGGACCGGACTAGGGACTGGGGCCAACGTCCTGACTTTC. Translated: CASSLGTGLGTGANVLTF.

The chain employs TRBV28 and TRBJ1-3; no reliable D call. Per germline, CDR1 MDHEN and CDR2 SYDVKM. With 5 bases removed from V and 0 bases from J, the gap between germline ends came to 5 bases. This CDR3 is built from 13 residues. The CDR3 sequence is CASSPASGNTIYF. Here the CDR3 DNA reads TGTGCCAGCAGTCCAGCCTCTGGAAACACCATATATTTT.

This clonotype occurred once. The J gene is TRBJ1-2, the V gene TRBV11-2, with D tentatively TRBD1 (5 bases). The ends were cut back, 5 bases at V and 0 bases at J, with 10 bases in the middle. CDR1 is SGHAT, CDR2 FQNNGV, per germline. This CDR3 spans 14 amino acids. The CDR3 DNA follows: TGTGCCAGCAGCCCGACAGTTTCTAACTATGGCTACACCTTC. Residues: CASSPTVSNYGYTF.

This rearrangement joins TRBV2 to TRBJ2-3; D uncertain. Trimming shortened V by 5 bases and J by 1 base, and 13 bases separated the two germline ends. The CDR3 sequence is 15 residues long. From germline, CDR1 is SNHLY and CDR2 FYNNEI. The CDR3 DNA is TGTGCCAGCAGTCCCCTAGAGCCCGGCACAGATACGCAGTATTTT. It specifies CASSPLEPGTDTQYF.

This clonotype is medium-sized (0.01 to 0.1%) within its sample. V usage is TRBV11-2 and J usage is TRBJ2-1, with 7 nucleotides matching TRBD2. Germline V lookup: CDR1 SGHAT, CDR2 FQNNGV. This CDR3 contains 15 residues. Trimming removed 5 bases from V and 0 bases from J; junction bases left unmatched: 4. The CDR3 region is CASSPGTNSYNEQFF. The CDR3 region has the DNA TGTGCCAGCAGCCCCGGGACTAACTCCTACAATGAGCAGTTCTTC.

The chain uses TRBV5-1 and TRBJ1-6; TRBD1 matches at 10 bases. Trimming cost V 3 bases and J 9 bases; bases outside gene matches: 3. Germline V gives CDR1 SGHRS, CDR2 YFSETQ. The CDR3 is 14 amino acids. The DNA for the CDR3 is TGCGCCAGCAGCTCGGGACAGGGGATTTCACCCCTCCACTTT. This encodes CASSSGQGISPLHF.

Within the sample, this clonotype is medium-sized. Here the CDR3 reads CASSHQIAGGYYNEQFF. The CDR3 coding sequence is TGTGCCAGCAGTCACCAAATAGCGGGAGGGTACTACAATGAGCAGTTCTTC. The rearrangement joins TRBV6-1 to TRBJ2-1; 11 nucleotides agree with TRBD2. The V gene's germline CDR1 is MNHNS and CDR2 SASEGT. This CDR3 spans 17 amino acids. V lost 5 bases and J lost 3; bases outside the gene matches: 9.

This clonotype was seen just once. One junction end disagrees with the germline gene, perhaps due to a read error. The V and J genes are TRBV24-1 and TRBJ1-2; D perhaps matches TRBD1 (6 bases). CDR1 is KGHDR and CDR2 is SFDVKD in the germline V gene. CDR3 length: 14 residues. This CDR3 reads CATSDPCRGYVYTF. CDR3 bases: TGTGCCACCAGTGACCCCTGCAGGGGCTATGTCTACACCTTC.

This clonotype was seen a single time. An end of the junction does not agree with germline; a read error may underlie this. The gene calls are TRBV27 and TRBJ2-6, with D possibly matching TRBD1 (5 bases). The CDR3 length is 19 residues. Germline V gene lookup returns CDR1 MNHEY and CDR2 SMNVEV (reference sequence). CDR3 in DNA: TGTGCCAGTAGTCGCTCCAGGGCAGGGTACAGCTCTTGGGCCAACGTCCTGACTTTC. This gives the protein CASSRSRAGYSSWANVLTF.

Concerning this clonotype itself: A far larger clone is off by one base, so a read error is likely. The CDR3: CASSEGTGVYGRASNEQFF. The CDR3 coding sequence is TGTGCCAGCAGCGAGGGGACAGGGGTATACGGGAGGGCTTCAAATGAGCAGTTCTTC. This chain connects TRBV7-3 to TRBJ2-1; 10 bases are shared with TRBD1. V shed 5 bases and J 7 bases; nucleotides not matched to a gene: 20. The CDR3 runs 19 residues. Germline V CDR1 and CDR2: SGHTA, FQGTGA.

By its share, this clonotype is medium-sized. The V call is TRBV5-6, the J call TRBJ1-1; D is unresolved. The CDR3 contains 15 residues. The V end lost 4 bases, the J end lost 0 bases, and 13 bases lay between the germline ends. CDR1 SGHDT and CDR2 YYEEEE come from the germline V gene. The CDR3 DNA reads TGTGCCAGCAGCGTAATACAGAAGATGAACACTGAAGCTTTCTTT. Protein sequence: CASSVIQKMNTEAFF.

The chain combines TRBV28 with TRBJ2-2, with 14 bases matching TRBD2. CDR1 is MDHEN and CDR2 is SYDVKM in the germline V gene. After removal of 3 bases from V and 0 bases from J, the junction contained 6 bases not matched to a gene. The CDR3 is made up of 19 amino acids. CDR3 protein: CASSFCGTSGSSNTGELFF. CDR3 coding DNA: TGTGCCAGCAGTTTTTGTGGGACTAGCGGGAGTTCGAACACCGGGGAGCTGTTTTTT.

On this clonotype: A read error is likely here: a far larger clone is one base away. V usage is TRBV6-4 and J usage is TRBJ1-6; D may be TRBD1 (5 bases). This CDR3 region has 14 residues. In germline, CDR1 is MRHNA, CDR2 SNTAGT. The CDR3 DNA is TGTGCCAGCAGTGAAGGGCCAGGGAGGTCACCCCTCAACTTT. Translated: CASSEGPGRSPLNF.

Worth noting for this clonotype: A much larger clone lies one base from this, so it may be a read error. The rearrangement uses TRBV20-1 and TRBJ2-5, with 14 bases aligning to TRBD2. The CDR3 covers 15 residues. V gave up 4 bases and J gave up 10 bases; unmatched junction bases: 11. Germline loops: CDR1 DFQATT, CDR2 SNEGSKA (reference sequence). Here the CDR3 DNA reads TGCAGTGCTACCGGGACTAGCGGGAGCGGTAAGAACCAGTACTTC. Protein sequence: CSATGTSGSGKNQYF.

This clonotype appeared many times. The chain joins TRBV7-3 to TRBJ2-5, with D unclear. Germline loops: CDR1 SGHTA, CDR2 FQGTGA. The CDR3 length is 13 residues. The V end lost 2 bases, the J end lost 5 bases, and 9 bases lay between the germline ends. The CDR3: CASSLHFGETQYF. CDR3 in DNA: TGTGCCAGCAGCTTACATTTTGGGGAGACCCAGTACTTC.

This chain uses TRBV2 with TRBJ2-5, with a weak D call TRBD2 (6 bases). The germline V gene encodes CDR1 SNHLY and CDR2 FYNNEI. V lost 5 bases and J 3 bases, leaving 19 bases between the germline ends. This CDR3 has 16 amino acids. The chain's CDR3 is CASSLGSWRAEETQYF. CDR3 DNA: TGTGCCAGCAGTCTCGGTAGCTGGAGGGCCGAAGAGACCCAGTACTTC. Variable domain in full (rest from reference TRBV2 and TRBJ2-5): EPEVTQTPSHQVTQMGQEVILRCVPISNHLYFYWYRQILGQKVEFLVSFYNNEISEKSEIFDDQFSVERPDGSNFTLKIRSTKLEDSAMYFCASSLGSWRAEETQYFGPGTRLLVL.

The chain couples TRBV28 to TRBJ1-5, with TRBD1 as a possible D gene (5 bases). Trimming took off 8 bases at V and 3 bases at J, with 14 bases between the two ends. The CDR3 covers 14 residues. The germline V gene has CDR1 MDHEN and CDR2 SYDVKM. The CDR3 bases are TGTGCCAGCTCCCTCAGGGCAGTCAATCAGCCCCAGCATTTT. Protein sequence: CASSLRAVNQPQHF.

Comments on this clonotype: A much larger clone lies a single base off, so this may be a read error. This likely comes from a read error, as the CDR3 has no conserved phenylalanine or tryptophan at its end. The chain links TRBV13 to TRBJ2-1; 12 positions agree with TRBD1. CDR3 length: 19 amino acids. CDR1 is PRHDT, CDR2 FYEKMQ, per germline (reference sequence). J gave up 0 bases and V 2 bases, and 8 bases lay outside the gene matches. The CDR3 loop reads CASSLCGTGGRSSYNEQFS. CDR3 nucleotide sequence: TGTGCCAGCAGCTTATGTGGGACAGGGGGCCGGAGCTCCTACAATGAGCAGTTCTCC.

In its sample, this clonotype is medium-sized. V is TRBV6-1 and J is TRBJ1-5; TRBD1 aligns across 8 bases. The germline V gene encodes CDR1 MNHNS and CDR2 SASEGT. V shed 6 bases, J shed 2 bases, and the junction held 6 bases outside the gene matches. The CDR3 loop spans 15 amino acids. The CDR3 DNA reads as TGTGCCAGCAGAAGACAGGGGTTGGGCAATCAGCCCCAGCATTTT. Translation gives CASRRQGLGNQPQHF.

By share of the sample, this clonotype is medium-sized. Since no conserved phenylalanine or tryptophan closes the CDR3, a read error is the likely cause. Because the CDR3's place on the DNA is in doubt, the DNA is left out and the CDR3 is given as listed by TCRdb. The chain combines TRBV2 with TRBJ2-1; the DNA was not compared with TRBD1, the D call given in the table. The CDR3 totals 11 residues, both ends included. From germline, CDR1 is SNHLY and CDR2 FYNNEI. Here the CDR3 reads CASSEAGPLAS.

As to this clonotype: One end of the junction fails to match germline, which may point to a read error. This chain uses TRBV6-4 with TRBJ2-1; D not resolved. There are 16 residues in the CDR3. CDR1 is MRHNA and CDR2 is SNTAGT in the germline V gene. Here the CDR3 reads CASRTPVGLSYNEHFF. DNA of the CDR3: TGTGCCAGCAGGACTCCTGTGGGCCTTTCCTACAATGAGCATTTCTTC.

This clonotype is labeled medium-sized. This sequence joins TRBV27 and TRBJ2-1; a possible D gene is TRBD1 (6 bases). This CDR3 has 17 residues. Per germline, CDR1 MNHEY and CDR2 SMNVEV (reference sequence). With 7 bases removed from V and 5 bases from J, the gap between germline ends came to 24 bases. The CDR3, as DNA: TGTGCCAGCACTCTAGGCAGGGGAAAGGGTTGGGACAATGAGCAGTTCTTC. Residues: CASTLGRGKGWDNEQFF.

This chain joins TRBV19 and TRBJ2-3; D might be TRBD2 (7 bases). V lost 6 bases and J 4 bases, leaving 38 bases between the germline ends. This CDR3 contains 22 residues. Germline loops: CDR1 LNHDA, CDR2 SQIVND (reference sequence). CDR3 DNA: TGTGCCAGTAGGTCCAAGCCTTGGGGGGGCGAGAGTGCAGGTGAGGTAGCAGATACGCAGTATTTT. Its translation: CASRSKPWGGESAGEVADTQYF. Based on the CDR3 plus reference TRBV19 and TRBJ2-3, the full variable domain is DGGITQSPKYLFRKEGQNVTLSCEQNLNHDAMYWYRQDPGQGLRLIYYSQIVNDFQKGDIAEGYSVSREKKESFPLTVTSAQKNPTAFYLCASRSKPWGGESAGEVADTQYFGPGTRLTVL.

This sequence joins TRBV6-1 and TRBJ2-1, with TRBD2 as a possible D gene (5 bases). The V gene lost 10 bases and the J gene lost 9 bases, with 13 bases spanning the gap. The CDR3 is made up of 11 amino acids. Germline V CDR1 and CDR2: MNHNS, SASEGT. The CDR3 DNA sequence: TGTGCCACGGGGATGGCGGGTGAGCAGTTCTTC. This sequence encodes CATGMAGEQFF.

Comment on this clonotype: The germline gene is not matched at one end of the junction; a read error may be the cause. V is TRBV24-1 and J is TRBJ2-7, with 7 bases aligning to TRBD1. Germline V gene sequence: CDR1 KGHDR, CDR2 SFDVKD. The CDR3 has 15 residues. CDR3 residues: CASSLSIGGGYEQYF. The CDR3 DNA reads TGTGCCAGCAGTTTATCGATAGGGGGCGGGTACGAGCAGTACTTC.

By sample fraction, this clonotype is medium-sized. V gene TRBV28 combines with J gene TRBJ1-1; the D gene is possibly TRBD1 (6 bases). From germline, CDR1 is MDHEN and CDR2 SYDVKM. The CDR3 is 15 amino acids. V was clipped by 7 bases and J by 0 bases, with 15 bases between them. CDR3: CASNGGGGVNTEAFF. Written as DNA, the CDR3 is TGTGCCAGCAATGGAGGGGGGGGCGTGAACACTGAAGCTTTCTTT.

By share, this clonotype ranks as medium-sized. This rearrangement joins TRBV6-2 or TRBV6-3 to TRBJ2-3; D is ambiguous. The germline V gene encodes CDR1 MNHEY and CDR2 SVGEGT. The CDR3 contains 16 residues. V was pared by 6 bases and J by 0 bases, with 16 bases between. CDR3 loop: CASSIHDSTSTDTQYF. The DNA of the CDR3 is TGTGCCAGCAGCATACATGATAGTACTAGCACAGATACGCAGTATTTT.

By frequency in the sample, this clonotype is medium-sized (0.01 to 0.1%). The chain uses TRBV5-1 and TRBJ2-2; TRBD2 matches 8 bases. Germline V gives CDR1 SGHRS, CDR2 YFSETQ. J lost 5 bases, V lost 0 bases, and 3 bases had no gene match. The CDR3 consists of 15 residues. This chain's CDR3 is CASSLGSSGTGELFF. The CDR3 nucleotides read TGCGCCAGCAGCTTGGGGTCTAGCGGGACCGGGGAGCTGTTTTTT.

The CDR3 region is CASSSSGPSSYNEQFF. For the CDR3, the DNA is TGTGCCAGCAGTTCTAGCGGGCCGAGCTCCTACAATGAGCAGTTCTTC. The chain is built from TRBV28 and TRBJ2-1; the match to TRBD2 covers 8 bases. The germline CDR1 and CDR2 sequences are MDHEN and SYDVKM. Unmatched junction bases numbered 5, after V lost 4 bases and J lost 0 bases. The CDR3 spans 16 residues.

The J gene is TRBJ2-1, the V gene TRBV6-1; D gene ambiguous. In germline, CDR1 is MNHNS, CDR2 SASEGT. Trimming took 5 bases from V and 0 from J, leaving 14 bases between them. The CDR3 extends over 16 amino acids. The CDR3 region has the DNA TGTGCCAGCAGTCCTTGGGCGGTAGACTCCTACAATGAGCAGTTCTTC. Amino acid sequence: CASSPWAVDSYNEQFF.

This clonotype is medium-sized by share. The rearrangement joins TRBV7-9 to TRBJ2-1, with 14 positions matching TRBD2. The CDR3 has 20 residues. Germline trimming cut 3 bases from V and 8 bases from J; bases unmatched to any gene: 18. Per the germline V gene, CDR1 is SEHNR and CDR2 is FQNEAQ (reference sequence). CDR3 amino acids: CASSFSLGTSGRKEADEQFF. The CDR3 coding sequence is TGTGCCAGCAGCTTTTCACTCGGGACTAGCGGGAGAAAAGAGGCGGATGAGCAGTTCTTC.